This T cell receptor beta chain was captured by sequencing in a study of early T cells in non-severe SARS-CoV-2 infection. Study-level points and caveats: Sequences matched to VDJdb favored anti-spike CD8 responses, while private and CD4 specificities were missed.

As regards this clonotype: The antigen remains unidentified. Relative to the germline gene, one junction end is altered; a read error may explain this.

Germline V gene data show CDR1 as KGHDR and CDR2 as SFDVKD. This CDR3 has 17 residues. Individually, cDNA molecules had unique molecular identifiers attached to them. MiXCR, run by TCRdb on the 5' RACE reads, gives a single entry per CDR3 protein. The table records about 59,000 distinct CDR3 sequences, about 13% of them present only once. Here the sequenced sample was whole blood, taken at baseline. This sequence was found in an adult who was a healthcare worker with PCR-confirmed SARS-CoV-2 infection or an uninfected control (not recorded which). This sequence joins TRBV24-1 and TRBJ2-1; the match to TRBD1 covers 8 bases. CDR3 sequence reads: CATSDPLRQGSSNEQFF. The CDR3 DNA follows: TGTGCCACCAGTGATCCCCTGCGACAGGGGTCCTCCAATGAGCAGTTCTTC.